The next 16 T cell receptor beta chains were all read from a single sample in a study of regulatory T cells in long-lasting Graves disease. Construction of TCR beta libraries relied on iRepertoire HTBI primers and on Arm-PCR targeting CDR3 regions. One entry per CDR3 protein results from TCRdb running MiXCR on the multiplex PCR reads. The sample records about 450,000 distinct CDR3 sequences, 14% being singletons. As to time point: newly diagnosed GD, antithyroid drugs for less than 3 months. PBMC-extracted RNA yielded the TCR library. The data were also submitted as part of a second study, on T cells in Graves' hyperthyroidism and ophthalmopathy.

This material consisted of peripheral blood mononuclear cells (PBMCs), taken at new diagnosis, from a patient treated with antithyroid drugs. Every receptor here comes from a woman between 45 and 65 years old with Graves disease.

The CDR3 region is CASSQAGPQSYEQYF. In DNA, the CDR3 is TGTGCCAGCAGCCAAGCGGGACCGCAAAGCTACGAGCAGTACTTC. The gene calls are TRBV4-2 and TRBJ2-7, with D tentatively TRBD1 or TRBD2 (5 bases each). Germline V CDR1 and CDR2: LGHNA, YNFKEQ. Deletions cut 1 base from V and 3 bases from J, with 13 bases between. The CDR3 spans 15 residues.

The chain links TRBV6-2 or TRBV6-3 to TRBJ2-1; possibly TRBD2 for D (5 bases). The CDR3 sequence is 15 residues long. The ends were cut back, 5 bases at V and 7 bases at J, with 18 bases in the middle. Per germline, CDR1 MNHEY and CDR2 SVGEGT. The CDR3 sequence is CASSDEVGASNEQFF. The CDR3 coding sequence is TGTGCCAGCAGTGACGAGGTGGGAGCAAGTAATGAGCAGTTCTTC.

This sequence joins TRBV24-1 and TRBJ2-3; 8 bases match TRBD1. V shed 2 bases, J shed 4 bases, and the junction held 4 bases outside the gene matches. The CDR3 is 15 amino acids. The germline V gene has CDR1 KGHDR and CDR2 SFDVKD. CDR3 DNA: TGTGCCACCAGTGATTCCCCGACAGGGGCAGATACGCAGTATTTT. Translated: CATSDSPTGADTQYF.

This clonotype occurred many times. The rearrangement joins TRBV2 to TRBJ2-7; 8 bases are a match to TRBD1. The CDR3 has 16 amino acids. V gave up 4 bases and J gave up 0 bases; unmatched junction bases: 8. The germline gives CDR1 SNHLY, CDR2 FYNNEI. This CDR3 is CASSVGQGAGSYEQYF. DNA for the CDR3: TGTGCCAGCAGTGTCGGACAGGGTGCGGGCTCCTACGAGCAGTACTTC. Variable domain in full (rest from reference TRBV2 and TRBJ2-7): EPEVTQTPSHQVTQMGQEVILRCVPISNHLYFYWYRQILGQKVEFLVSFYNNEISEKSEIFDDQFSVERPDGSNFTLKIRSTKLEDSAMYFCASSVGQGAGSYEQYFGPGTRLTVT.

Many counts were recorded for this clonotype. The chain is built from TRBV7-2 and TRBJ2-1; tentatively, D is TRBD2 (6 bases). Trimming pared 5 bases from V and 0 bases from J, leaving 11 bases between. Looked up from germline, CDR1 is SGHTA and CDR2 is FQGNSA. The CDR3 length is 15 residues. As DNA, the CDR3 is TGTGCCAGCAGCCGGGACTGGAGCTCCTACAATGAGCAGTTCTTC. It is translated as CASSRDWSSYNEQFF.

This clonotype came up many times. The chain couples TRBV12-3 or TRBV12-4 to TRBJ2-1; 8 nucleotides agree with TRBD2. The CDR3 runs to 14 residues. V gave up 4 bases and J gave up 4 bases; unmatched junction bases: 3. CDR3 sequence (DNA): TGTGCCAGCAGTTCCGGGACTAGGTACAATGAGCAGTTCTTC. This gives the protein CASSSGTRYNEQFF.

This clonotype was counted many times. CDR3 sequence reads: CASSLWKQPQHF. The DNA for the CDR3 is TGTGCCAGCAGTTTGTGGAAGCAGCCCCAGCATTTT. The rearrangement uses TRBV28 and TRBJ1-5; no firm D call. The CDR3 length is 12 residues. The ends were cut back, 3 bases at V and 7 bases at J, with 7 bases in the middle. Germline lookup yields CDR1 MDHEN and CDR2 SYDVKM.

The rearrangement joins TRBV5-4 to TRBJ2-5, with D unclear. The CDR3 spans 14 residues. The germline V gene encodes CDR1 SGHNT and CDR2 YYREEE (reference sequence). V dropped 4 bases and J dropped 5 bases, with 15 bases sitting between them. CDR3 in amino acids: CASSPSSAPETQYF. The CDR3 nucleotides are TGTGCCAGCAGCCCAAGTTCAGCTCCGGAGACCCAGTACTTC.

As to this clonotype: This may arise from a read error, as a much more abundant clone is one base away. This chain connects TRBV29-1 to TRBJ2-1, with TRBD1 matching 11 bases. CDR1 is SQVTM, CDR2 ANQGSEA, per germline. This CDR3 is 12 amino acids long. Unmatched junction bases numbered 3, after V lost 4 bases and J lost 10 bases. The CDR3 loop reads CSVGWTGGEQFF. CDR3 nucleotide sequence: TGCAGCGTTGGATGGACAGGGGGCGAGCAGTTCTTC.

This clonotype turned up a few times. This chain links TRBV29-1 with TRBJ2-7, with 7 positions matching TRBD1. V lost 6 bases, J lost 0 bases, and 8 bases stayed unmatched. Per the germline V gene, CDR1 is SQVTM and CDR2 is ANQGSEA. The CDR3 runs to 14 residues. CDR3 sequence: CSVEDRTSSYEQYF. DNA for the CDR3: TGCAGCGTGGAGGACAGGACGAGCTCCTACGAGCAGTACTTC.

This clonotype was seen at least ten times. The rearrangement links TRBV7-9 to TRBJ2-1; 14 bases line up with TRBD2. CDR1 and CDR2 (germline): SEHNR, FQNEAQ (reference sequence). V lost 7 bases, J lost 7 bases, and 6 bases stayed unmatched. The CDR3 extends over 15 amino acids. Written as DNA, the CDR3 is TGTGCCAGCAACTGGGGGACTAGCGGGAGTAATGAGCAGTTCTTC. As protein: CASNWGTSGSNEQFF.

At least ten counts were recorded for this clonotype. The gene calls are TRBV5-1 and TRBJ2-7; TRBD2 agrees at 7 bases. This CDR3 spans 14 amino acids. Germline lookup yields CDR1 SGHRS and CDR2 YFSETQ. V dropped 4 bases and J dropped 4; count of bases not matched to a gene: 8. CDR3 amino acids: CASSPGGGVYEQYF. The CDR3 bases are TGCGCCAGCAGCCCGGGAGGAGGCGTTTACGAGCAGTACTTC.

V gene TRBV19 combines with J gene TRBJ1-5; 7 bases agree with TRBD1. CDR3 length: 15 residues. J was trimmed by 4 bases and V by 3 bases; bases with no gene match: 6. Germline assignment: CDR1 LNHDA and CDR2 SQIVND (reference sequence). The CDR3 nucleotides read TGTGCCAGTAGTATCCTAATCAGGGGGAATCAGCCCCAGCATTTT. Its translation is CASSILIRGNQPQHF.

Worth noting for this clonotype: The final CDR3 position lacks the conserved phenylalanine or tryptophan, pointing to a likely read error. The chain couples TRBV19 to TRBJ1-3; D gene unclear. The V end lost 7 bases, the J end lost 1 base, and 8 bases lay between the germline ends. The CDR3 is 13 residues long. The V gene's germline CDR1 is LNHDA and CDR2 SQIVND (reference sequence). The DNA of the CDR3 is TGTGCCAGTACTACGGATTCTGGAAACACCATATATCTT. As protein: CASTTDSGNTIYL.

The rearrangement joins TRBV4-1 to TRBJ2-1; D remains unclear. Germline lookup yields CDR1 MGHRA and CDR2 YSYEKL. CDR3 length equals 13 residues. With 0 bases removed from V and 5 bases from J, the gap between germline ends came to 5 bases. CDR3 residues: CASSQDLDNEQFF. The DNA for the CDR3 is TGCGCCAGCAGCCAAGATCTAGACAATGAGCAGTTCTTC.

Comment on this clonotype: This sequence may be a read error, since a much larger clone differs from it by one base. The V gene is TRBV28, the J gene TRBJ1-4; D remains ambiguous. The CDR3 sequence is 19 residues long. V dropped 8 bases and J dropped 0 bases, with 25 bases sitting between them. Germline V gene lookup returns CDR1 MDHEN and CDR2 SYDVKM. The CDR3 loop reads CASGSSDGFSPATNEKLFF. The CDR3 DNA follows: TGTGCCAGCGGTTCATCGGACGGGTTTAGCCCGGCAACTAATGAAAAACTGTTTTTT.